This TCR beta chain appears in the sequencing data of a study of T cells expressing NK-cell markers. On the study more broadly: Underlying the TCR beta repertoires were sorted CD3+CD56+NKG2C+, CD3+CD56+NKG2C- and CD3+CD56-NKG2C+ T cells.

Comments on this clonotype: Its target is not known.

It was by 5'RACE template switching with UMIs that TCR beta cDNA was made. TCRdb derives one entry per CDR3 protein from the 5' RACE reads, leaving out DNA. The table for this sample gives about 460,000 distinct CDR3 sequences. General study findings and limits: The leading position in the CD3+CD56-NKG2C+ fraction of a handful of donors also went to these clonotypes.

The source is a woman aged 50 to 60 in good health. Sequences were obtained from blood T cells: a sorted CD56 or NKG2C T cell subset, CD4+ or CD8+ T cells, or bulk PBMC T cells (not recorded which).

This CDR3 is CASSSLRVPWQFF. V gene TRBV10-1 combines with J gene TRBJ2-1; TCRdb returns TRBD2, unconfirmable since there is no DNA. Germline assignment: CDR1 WNHNN and CDR2 SYGVQD (reference sequence). The CDR3 has 13 amino acids.